This T cell receptor (beta chain) comes out of a study of T cell responses to AZD1222 COVID-19 vaccine. The V gene's germline CDR1 is MRHNA and CDR2 SNTAGT. The CDR3 runs 15 residues. Trimming left V 0 bases short and J 7 bases short, with 15 bases between. Sequenced by immunoSEQ multiplex PCR; TCRdb stores in-frame clones only, minus some. Of about 210,000 clones in the sample, approximately 94% were seen once. The V gene is TRBV6-4, the J gene TRBJ1-2; unclear D gene. The sequence was collected from an adult who received the MenACWY meningococcal vaccine as a control. The sequencing here drew on peripheral blood, taken 28 days after the second dose of the MenACWY control vaccine. The CDR3 region is CASSDSITGRGGYTF. The CDR3 nucleotides are TGTGCCAGCAGTGACTCGATCACCGGGAGAGGTGGCTACACCTTC.